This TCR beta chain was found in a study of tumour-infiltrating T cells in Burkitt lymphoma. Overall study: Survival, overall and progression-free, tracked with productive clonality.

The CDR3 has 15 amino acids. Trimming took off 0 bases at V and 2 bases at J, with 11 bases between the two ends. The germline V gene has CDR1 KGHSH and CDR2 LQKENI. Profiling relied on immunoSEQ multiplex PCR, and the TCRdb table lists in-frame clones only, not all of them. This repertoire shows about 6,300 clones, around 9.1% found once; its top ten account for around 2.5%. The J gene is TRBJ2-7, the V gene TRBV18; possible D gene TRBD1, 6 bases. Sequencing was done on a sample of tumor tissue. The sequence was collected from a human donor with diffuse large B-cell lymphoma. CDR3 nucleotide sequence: TGTGCCAGCTCACCACCGGCAGGGGCCGCCTACGAGCAGTACTTC. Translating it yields CASSPPAGAAYEQYF.